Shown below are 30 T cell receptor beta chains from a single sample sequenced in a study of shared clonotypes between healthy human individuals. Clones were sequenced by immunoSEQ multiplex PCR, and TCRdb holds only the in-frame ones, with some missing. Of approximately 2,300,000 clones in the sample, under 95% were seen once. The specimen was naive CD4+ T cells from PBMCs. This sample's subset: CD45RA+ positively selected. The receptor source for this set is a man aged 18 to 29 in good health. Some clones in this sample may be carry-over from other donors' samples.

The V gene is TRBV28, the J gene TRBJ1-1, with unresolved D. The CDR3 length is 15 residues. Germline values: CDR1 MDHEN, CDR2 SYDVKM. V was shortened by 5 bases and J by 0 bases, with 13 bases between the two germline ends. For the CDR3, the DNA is TGTGCCAGCAGTACAAGAGGAGGAGTGAACACTGAAGCTTTCTTT. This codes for CASSTRGGVNTEAFF.

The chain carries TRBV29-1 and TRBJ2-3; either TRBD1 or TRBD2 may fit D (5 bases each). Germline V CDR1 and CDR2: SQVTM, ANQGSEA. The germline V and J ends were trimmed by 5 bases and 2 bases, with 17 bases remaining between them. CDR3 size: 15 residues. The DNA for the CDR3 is TGCAGCGTTTTGGGCTACCGGGACCCCACAGATACGCAGTATTTT. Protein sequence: CSVLGYRDPTDTQYF.

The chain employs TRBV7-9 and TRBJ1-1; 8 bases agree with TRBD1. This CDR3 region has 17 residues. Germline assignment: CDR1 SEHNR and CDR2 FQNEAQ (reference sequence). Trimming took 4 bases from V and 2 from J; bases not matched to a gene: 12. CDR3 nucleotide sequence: TGTGCCAGCAGCTCAAGGACAGGGTCGAGCCTAAACACTGAAGCTTTCTTT. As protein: CASSSRTGSSLNTEAFF.

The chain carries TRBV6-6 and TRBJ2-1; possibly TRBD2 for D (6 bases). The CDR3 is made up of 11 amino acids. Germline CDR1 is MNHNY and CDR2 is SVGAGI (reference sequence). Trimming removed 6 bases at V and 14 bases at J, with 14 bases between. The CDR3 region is CASRGLGGEFF. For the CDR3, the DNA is TGTGCCAGCAGGGGATTGGGCGGGGAGTTCTTC.

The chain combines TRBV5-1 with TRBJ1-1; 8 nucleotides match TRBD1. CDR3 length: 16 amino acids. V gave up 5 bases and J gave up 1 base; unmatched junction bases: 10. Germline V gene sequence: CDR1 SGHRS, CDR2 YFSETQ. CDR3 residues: CASRPGQAHSNTEAFF. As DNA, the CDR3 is TGCGCCAGCAGGCCGGGACAGGCTCATTCGAACACTGAAGCTTTCTTT.

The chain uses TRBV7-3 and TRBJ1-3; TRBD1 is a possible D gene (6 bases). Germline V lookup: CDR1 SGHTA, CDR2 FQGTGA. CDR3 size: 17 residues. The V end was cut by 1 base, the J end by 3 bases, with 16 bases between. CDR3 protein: CASSLNAPGEGGNTIYF. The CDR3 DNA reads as TGTGCCAGCAGCTTAAACGCTCCAGGGGAAGGTGGAAACACCATATATTTT.

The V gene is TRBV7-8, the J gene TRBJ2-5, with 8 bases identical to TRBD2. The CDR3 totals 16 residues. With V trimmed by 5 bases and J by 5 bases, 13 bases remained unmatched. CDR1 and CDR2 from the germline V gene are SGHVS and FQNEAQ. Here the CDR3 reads CASSPFGSGSRETQYF. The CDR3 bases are TGTGCCAGCAGCCCGTTTGGGAGCGGGAGCAGGGAGACCCAGTACTTC.

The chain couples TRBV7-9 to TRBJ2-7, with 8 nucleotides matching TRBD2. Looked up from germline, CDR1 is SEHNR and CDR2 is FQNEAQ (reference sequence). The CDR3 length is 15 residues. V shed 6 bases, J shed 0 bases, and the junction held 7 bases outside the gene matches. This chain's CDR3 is CASSYGGGLSYEQYF. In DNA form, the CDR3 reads TGTGCCAGCAGTTACGGGGGGGGCCTCTCCTACGAGCAGTACTTC.

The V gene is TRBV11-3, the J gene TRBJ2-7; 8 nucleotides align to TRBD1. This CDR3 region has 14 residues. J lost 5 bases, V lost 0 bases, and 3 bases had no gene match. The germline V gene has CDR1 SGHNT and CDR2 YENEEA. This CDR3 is CASSLERTGHEQYF. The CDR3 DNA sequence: TGTGCCAGCAGCTTAGAACGGACAGGGCACGAGCAGTACTTC.

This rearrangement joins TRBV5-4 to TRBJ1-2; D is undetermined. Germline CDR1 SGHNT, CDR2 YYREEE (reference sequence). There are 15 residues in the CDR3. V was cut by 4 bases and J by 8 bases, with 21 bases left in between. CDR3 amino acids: CASSVPSRPYVGYTF. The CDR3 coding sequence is TGTGCCAGCAGCGTCCCCTCGAGACCTTATGTCGGCTACACCTTC. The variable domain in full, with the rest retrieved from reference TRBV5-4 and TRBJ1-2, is ETGVTQSPTHLIKTRGQQVTLRCSSQSGHNTVSWYQQALGQGPQFIFQYYREEENGRGNFPPRFSGLQFPNYSSELNVNALELDDSALYLCASSVPSRPYVGYTFGSGTRLTVV.

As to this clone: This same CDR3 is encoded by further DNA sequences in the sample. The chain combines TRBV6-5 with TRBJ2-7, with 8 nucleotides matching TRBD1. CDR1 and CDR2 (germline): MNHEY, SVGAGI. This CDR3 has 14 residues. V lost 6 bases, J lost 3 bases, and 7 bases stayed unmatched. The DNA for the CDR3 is TGTGCCAGCAGACTCCAGGGGGCGATCTACGAGCAGTACTTC. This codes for CASRLQGAIYEQYF.

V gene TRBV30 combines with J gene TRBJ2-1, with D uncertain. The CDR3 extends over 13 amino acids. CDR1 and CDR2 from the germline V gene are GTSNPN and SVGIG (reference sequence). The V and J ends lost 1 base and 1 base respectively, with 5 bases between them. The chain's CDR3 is CAWSEGSYNEQFF. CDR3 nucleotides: TGTGCCTGGAGTGAGGGTTCCTACAATGAGCAGTTCTTC. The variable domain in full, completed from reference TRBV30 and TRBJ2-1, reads SQTIHQWPATLVQPVGSPLSLECTVEGTSNPNLYWYRQAAGRGLQLLFYSVGIGQISSEVPQNLSASRPQDRQFILSSKKLLLSDSGFYLCAWSEGSYNEQFFGPGTRLTVL.

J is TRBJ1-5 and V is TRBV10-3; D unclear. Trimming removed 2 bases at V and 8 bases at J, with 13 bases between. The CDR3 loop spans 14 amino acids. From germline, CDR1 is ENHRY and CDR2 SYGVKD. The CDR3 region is CAISELGDGEPQHF. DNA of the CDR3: TGTGCCATCAGTGAGCTGGGAGATGGGGAGCCCCAGCATTTT.

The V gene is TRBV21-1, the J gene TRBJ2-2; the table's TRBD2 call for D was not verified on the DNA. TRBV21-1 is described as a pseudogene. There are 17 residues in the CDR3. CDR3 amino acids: CASSTQSSGAHTGELFF. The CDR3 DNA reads TGTGCCAGCAGCACCCAATCTAGCGGGGCTCACACCGGGGAGCTGTTTTTT.

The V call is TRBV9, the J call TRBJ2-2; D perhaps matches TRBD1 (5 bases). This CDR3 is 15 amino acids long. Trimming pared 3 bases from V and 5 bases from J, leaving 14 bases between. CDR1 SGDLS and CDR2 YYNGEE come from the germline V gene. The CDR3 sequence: CASSAQGIGTGELFF. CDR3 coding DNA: TGTGCCAGCAGCGCGCAGGGTATTGGGACCGGGGAGCTGTTTTTT. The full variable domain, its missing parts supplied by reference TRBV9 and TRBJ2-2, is DSGVTQTPKHLITATGQRVTLRCSPRSGDLSVYWYQQSLDQGLQFLIQYYNGEERAKGNILERFSAQQFPDLHSELNLSSLELGDSALYFCASSAQGIGTGELFFGEGSRLTVL.

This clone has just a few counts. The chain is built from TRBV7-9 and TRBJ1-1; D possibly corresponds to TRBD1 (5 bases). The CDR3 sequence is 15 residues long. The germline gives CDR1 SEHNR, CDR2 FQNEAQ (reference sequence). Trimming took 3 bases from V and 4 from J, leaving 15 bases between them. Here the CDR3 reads CASSLEGVGGTEAFF. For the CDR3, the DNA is TGTGCCAGCAGCTTGGAAGGGGTCGGAGGCACTGAAGCTTTCTTT.

This CDR3 is CASSYSGLGGYTEAFF. The DNA for the CDR3 is TGTGCCAGCAGTTACTCAGGCCTTGGGGGGTACACTGAAGCTTTCTTT. The chain links TRBV6-5 to TRBJ1-1; TRBD1 might be the D (5 bases). The CDR3 has 16 residues. Deletions cut 0 bases from V and 3 bases from J, with 14 bases between. Germline V gene data show CDR1 as MNHEY and CDR2 as SVGAGI.

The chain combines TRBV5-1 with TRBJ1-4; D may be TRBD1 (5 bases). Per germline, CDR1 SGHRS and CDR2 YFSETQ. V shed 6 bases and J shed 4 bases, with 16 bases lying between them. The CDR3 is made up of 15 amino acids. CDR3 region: CASTLSTDDNEKLFF. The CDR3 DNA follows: TGCGCCAGCACCCTATCGACAGATGATAATGAAAAACTGTTTTTT.

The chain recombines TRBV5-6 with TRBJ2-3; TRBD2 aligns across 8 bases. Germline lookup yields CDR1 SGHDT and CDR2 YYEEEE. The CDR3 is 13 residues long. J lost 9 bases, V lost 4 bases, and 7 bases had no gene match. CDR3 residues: CASSLPGLETQYF. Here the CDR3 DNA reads TGTGCCAGCAGCCTACCGGGACTAGAAACGCAGTATTTT.

CDR3 amino acids: CSAVGPGEAFF. In DNA form, the CDR3 reads TGCAGTGCTGTTGGACCGGGCGAAGCTTTCTTT. The chain carries TRBV20-1 and TRBJ1-1; D gene unclear. CDR1 is DFQATT and CDR2 is SNEGSKA in the germline V gene (reference sequence). The CDR3 is 11 amino acids. Trimming left V 5 bases short and J 8 bases short, with 12 bases between.

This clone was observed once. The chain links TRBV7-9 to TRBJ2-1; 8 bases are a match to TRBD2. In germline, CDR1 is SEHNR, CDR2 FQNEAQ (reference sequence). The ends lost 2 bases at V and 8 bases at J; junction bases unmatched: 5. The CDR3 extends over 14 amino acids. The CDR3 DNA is TGTGCCAGCAGCTTAAACAGCGGGAGCTATGAGCAGTTCTTC. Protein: CASSLNSGSYEQFF.

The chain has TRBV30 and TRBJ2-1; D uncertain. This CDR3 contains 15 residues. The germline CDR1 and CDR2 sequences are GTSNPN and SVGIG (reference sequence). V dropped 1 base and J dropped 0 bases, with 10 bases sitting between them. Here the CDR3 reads CAWSALYSSYNEQFF. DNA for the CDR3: TGTGCCTGGAGTGCCCTCTATAGCTCCTACAATGAGCAGTTCTTC.

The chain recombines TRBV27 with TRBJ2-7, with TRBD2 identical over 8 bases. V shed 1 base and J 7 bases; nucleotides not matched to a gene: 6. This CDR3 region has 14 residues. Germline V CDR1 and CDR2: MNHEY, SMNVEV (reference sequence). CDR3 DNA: TGTGCCAGCAGTTTATTAGCGGGGCCAACGGAGCAGTACTTC. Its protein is CASSLLAGPTEQYF.

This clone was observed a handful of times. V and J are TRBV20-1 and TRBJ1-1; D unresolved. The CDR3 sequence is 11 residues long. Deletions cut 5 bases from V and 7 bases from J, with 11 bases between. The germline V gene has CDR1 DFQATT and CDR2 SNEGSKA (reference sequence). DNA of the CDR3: TGCAGTGCTTCCAGGACGTATGAAGCTTTCTTT. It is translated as CSASRTYEAFF.

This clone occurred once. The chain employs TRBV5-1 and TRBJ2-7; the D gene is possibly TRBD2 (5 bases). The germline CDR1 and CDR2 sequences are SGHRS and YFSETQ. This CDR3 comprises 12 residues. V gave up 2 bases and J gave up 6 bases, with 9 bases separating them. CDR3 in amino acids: CASSLDYLEQYF. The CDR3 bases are TGCGCCAGCAGCTTAGACTATCTCGAGCAGTACTTC.

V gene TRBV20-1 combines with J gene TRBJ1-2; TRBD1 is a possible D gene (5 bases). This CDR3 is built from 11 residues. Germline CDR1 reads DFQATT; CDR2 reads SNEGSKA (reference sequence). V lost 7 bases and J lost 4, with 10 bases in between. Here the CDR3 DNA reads TGCAGTGTTATAGGGACCTATGGCTACACCTTC. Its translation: CSVIGTYGYTF.

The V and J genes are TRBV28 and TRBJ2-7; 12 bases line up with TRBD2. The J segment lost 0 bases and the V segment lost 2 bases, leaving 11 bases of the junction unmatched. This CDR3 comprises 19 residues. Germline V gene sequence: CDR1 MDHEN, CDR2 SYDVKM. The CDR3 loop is CASSLARTSGKTPSYEQYF. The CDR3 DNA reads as TGTGCCAGCAGTTTAGCCCGGACTAGCGGGAAAACGCCCTCCTACGAGCAGTACTTC.

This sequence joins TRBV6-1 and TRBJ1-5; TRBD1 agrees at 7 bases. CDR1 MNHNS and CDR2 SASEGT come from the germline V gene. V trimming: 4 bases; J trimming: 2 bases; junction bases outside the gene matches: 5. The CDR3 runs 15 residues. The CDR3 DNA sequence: TGTGCCAGCAGTGCCATAACAGGGGGCAATCAGCCCCAGCATTTT. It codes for CASSAITGGNQPQHF.

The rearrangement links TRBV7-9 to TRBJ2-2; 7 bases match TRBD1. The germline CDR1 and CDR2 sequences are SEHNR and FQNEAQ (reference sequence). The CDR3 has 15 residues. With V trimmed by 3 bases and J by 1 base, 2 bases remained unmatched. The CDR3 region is CASSFGDRNTGELFF. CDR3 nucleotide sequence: TGTGCCAGCAGCTTCGGGGACAGGAACACCGGGGAGCTGTTTTTT.

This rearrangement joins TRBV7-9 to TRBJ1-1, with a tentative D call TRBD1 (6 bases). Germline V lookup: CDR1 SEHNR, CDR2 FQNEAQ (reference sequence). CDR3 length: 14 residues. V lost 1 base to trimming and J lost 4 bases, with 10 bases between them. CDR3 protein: CASSLDGGATEAFF. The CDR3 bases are TGTGCCAGCAGCTTAGACGGGGGGGCCACTGAAGCTTTCTTT.